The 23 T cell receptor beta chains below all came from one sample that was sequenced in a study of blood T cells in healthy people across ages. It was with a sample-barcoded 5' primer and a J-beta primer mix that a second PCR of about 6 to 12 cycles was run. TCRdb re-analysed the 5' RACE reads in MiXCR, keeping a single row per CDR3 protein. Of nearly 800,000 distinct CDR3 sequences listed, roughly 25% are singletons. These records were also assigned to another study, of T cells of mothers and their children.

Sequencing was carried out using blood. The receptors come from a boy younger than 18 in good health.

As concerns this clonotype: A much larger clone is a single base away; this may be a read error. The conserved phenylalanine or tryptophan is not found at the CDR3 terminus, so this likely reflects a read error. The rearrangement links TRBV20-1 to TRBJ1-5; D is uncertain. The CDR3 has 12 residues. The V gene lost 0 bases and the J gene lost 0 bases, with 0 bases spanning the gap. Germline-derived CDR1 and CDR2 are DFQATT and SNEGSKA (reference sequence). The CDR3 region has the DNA TGCAGTGCTAGAGATAGCAATCAGCCCCAGCATCTT. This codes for CSARDSNQPQHL.

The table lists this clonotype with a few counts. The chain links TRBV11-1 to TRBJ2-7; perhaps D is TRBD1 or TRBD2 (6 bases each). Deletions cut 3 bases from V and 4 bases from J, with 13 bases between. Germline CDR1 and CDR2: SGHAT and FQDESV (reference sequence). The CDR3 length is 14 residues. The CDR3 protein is CASSFGGGYYEQYF. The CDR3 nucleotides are TGTGCCAGCAGCTTCGGAGGGGGATATTACGAGCAGTACTTC.

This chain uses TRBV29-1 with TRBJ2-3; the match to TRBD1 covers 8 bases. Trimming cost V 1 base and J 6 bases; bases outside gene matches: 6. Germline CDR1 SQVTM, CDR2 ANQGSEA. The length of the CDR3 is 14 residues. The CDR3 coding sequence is TGCAGCGTTGAAGTGACAGGGGAGATGGATACGCAGTATTTT. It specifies CSVEVTGEMDTQYF.

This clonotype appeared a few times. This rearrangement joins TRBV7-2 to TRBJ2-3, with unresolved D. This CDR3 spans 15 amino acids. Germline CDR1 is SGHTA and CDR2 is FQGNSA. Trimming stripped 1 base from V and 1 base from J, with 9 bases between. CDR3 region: CASSLESAGTDTQYF. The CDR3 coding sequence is TGTGCCAGCAGCTTAGAGAGCGCGGGCACAGATACGCAGTATTTT.

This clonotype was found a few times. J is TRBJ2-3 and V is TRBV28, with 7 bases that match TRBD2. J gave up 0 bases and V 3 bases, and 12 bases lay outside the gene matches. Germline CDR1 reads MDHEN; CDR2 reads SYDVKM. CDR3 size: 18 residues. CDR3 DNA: TGTGCCAGCAGTTTCGGTGAGGAGAGCGGGGTGAGCACAGATACGCAGTATTTT. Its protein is CASSFGEESGVSTDTQYF.

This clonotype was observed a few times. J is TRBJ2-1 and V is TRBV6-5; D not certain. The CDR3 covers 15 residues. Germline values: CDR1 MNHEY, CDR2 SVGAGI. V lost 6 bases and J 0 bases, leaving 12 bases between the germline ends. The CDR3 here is CASSPRRSSYNEQFF. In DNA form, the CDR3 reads TGTGCCAGCAGCCCAAGGCGGAGCTCCTACAATGAGCAGTTCTTC.

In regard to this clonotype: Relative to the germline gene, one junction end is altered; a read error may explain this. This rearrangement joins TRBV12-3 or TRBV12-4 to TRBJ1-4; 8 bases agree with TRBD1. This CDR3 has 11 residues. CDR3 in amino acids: CASSSGTGQAF. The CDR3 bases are TGTGCCAGCAGTTCCGGGACAGGCCAGGCTTTT.

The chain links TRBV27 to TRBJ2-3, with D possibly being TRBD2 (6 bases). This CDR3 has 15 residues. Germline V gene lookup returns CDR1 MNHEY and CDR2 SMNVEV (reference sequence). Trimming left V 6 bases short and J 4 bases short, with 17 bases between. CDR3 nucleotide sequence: TGTGCCAGCAGCCCCGGGCGGGGCCGTCCAGATACGCAGTATTTT. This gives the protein CASSPGRGRPDTQYF.

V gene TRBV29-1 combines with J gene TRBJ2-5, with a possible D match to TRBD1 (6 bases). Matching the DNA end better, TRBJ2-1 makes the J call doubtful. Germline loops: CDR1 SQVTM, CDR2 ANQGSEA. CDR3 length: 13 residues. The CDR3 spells CSVGQPWGNEQFF. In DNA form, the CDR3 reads TGCAGCGTCGGACAGCCATGGGGGAATGAGCAGTTCTTC.

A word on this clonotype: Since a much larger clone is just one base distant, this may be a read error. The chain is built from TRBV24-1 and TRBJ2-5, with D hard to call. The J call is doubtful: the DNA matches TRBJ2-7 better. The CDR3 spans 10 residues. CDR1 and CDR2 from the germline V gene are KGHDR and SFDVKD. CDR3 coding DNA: TGTGCCACCAGTTCCTACGAGCAGTACTTC. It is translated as CATSSYEQYF.

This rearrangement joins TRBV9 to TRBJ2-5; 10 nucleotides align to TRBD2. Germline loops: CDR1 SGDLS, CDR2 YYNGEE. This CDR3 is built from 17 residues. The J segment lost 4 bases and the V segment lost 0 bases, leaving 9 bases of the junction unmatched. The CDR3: CASSVGLAGNNVETQYF. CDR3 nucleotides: TGTGCCAGCAGCGTAGGACTAGCGGGTAACAACGTAGAGACCCAGTACTTC.

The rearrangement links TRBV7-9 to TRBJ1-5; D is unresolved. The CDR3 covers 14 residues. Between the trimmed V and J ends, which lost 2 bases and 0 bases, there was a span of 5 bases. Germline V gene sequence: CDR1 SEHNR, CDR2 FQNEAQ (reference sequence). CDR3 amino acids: CASSLTSSNQPQHF. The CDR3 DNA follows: TGTGCCAGCAGCTTAACCTCTAGCAATCAGCCCCAGCATTTT.

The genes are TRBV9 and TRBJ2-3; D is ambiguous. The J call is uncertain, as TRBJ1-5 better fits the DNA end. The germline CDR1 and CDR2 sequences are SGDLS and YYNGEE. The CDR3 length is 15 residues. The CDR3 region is CASDGGRRNTDTQHF. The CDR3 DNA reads TGTGCCAGCGATGGCGGGAGGCGGAACACAGATACGCAGCATTTT.

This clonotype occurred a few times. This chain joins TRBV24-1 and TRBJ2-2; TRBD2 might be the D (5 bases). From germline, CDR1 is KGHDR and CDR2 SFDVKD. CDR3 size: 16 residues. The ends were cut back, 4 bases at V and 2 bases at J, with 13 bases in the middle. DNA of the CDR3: TGTGCCACCAGTGACCCCGGGAACTTAAACACCGGGGAGCTGTTTTTT. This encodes CATSDPGNLNTGELFF.

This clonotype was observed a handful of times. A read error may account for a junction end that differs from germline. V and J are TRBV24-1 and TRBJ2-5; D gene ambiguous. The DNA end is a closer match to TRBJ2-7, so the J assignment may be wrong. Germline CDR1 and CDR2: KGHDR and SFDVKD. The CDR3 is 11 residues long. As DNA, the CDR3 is TGTGCCACCGGTGATAATAACGAGCAGTACTTC. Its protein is CATGDNNEQYF.

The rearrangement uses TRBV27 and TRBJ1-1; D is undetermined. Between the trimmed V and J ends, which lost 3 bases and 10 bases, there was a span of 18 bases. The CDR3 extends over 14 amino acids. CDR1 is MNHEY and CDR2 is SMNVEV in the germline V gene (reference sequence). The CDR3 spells CASSFSGLDGRAFF. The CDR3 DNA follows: TGTGCCAGCAGTTTTAGCGGACTGGATGGGAGAGCTTTCTTT.

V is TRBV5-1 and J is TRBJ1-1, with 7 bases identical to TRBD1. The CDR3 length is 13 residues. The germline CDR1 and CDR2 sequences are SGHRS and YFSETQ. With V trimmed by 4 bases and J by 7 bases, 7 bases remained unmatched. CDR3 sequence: CASSDSQGIEAFF. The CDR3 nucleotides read TGCGCCAGCAGCGATTCACAGGGGATTGAAGCTTTCTTT.

The CDR3 reads CASSQEDSKGETQYF. For the CDR3, the DNA is TGTGCCAGCAGCCAAGAGGACAGCAAGGGGGAGACCCAGTACTTC. This chain joins TRBV4-2 and TRBJ2-5; TRBD1 is a possible D gene (6 bases). V was cut by 0 bases and J by 5 bases, with 13 bases left in between. This CDR3 has 15 residues. The germline CDR1 and CDR2 sequences are LGHNA and YNFKEQ.

The DNA for the CDR3 is TGTGCCAGCAGCAAGCTCGCGACTAGCGAGTTCTCCGAGCAGTACTTC. Translating gives CASSKLATSEFSEQYF. The chain links TRBV7-2 to TRBJ2-5; 8 positions agree with TRBD2. The end of the DNA is better explained by TRBJ2-7, so the J call may be wrong. CDR1 SGHTA and CDR2 FQGNSA come from the germline V gene. This CDR3 region has 16 residues.

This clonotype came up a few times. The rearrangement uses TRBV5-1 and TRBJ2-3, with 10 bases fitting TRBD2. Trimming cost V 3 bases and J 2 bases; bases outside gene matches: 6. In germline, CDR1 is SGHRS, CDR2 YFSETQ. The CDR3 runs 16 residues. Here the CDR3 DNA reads TGCGCCAGCAGCTCGTTAGCGGGAGGACCCACAGATACGCAGTATTTT. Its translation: CASSSLAGGPTDTQYF.

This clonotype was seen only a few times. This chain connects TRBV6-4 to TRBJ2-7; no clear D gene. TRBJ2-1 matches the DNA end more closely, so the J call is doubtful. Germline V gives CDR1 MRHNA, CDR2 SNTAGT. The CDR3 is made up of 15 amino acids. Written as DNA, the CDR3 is TGTGCCAGCAGTGACTCGATAGTGGACGGCAATGAGCAGTTCTTC. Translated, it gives CASSDSIVDGNEQFF.

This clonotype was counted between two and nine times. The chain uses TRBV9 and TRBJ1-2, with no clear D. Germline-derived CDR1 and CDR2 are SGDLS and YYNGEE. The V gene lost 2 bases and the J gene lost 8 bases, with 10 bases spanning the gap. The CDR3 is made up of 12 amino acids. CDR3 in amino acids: CASSVGSSGYTF. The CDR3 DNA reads TGTGCCAGCAGCGTGGGCTCGTCCGGCTACACCTTC.

Here the CDR3 reads CASSYQWNTDTQYF. CDR3 DNA: TGTGCCAGCAGCTACCAGTGGAACACAGATACGCAGTATTTT. This chain links TRBV7-2 with TRBJ2-3, with D unclear. CDR1 is SGHTA and CDR2 is FQGNSA in the germline V gene. The CDR3 length is 14 residues. V lost 4 bases, J lost 2 bases, and 10 bases lay in between.